This note documents a single T cell receptor (beta chain) sequence. Antigen unknown. The primer mix had 60 Vbeta and 13 Jbeta primers. Some clones are missing from TCRdb's copy, which holds only in-frame ones; the method was immunoSEQ multiplex PCR. The sample includes more than 95,000 clones, roughly 79% of them seen just once. V was pared by 4 bases and J by 1 base, with 5 bases of the junction left unmatched. CDR1 MNHEY and CDR2 SMNVEV come from the germline V gene (reference sequence). The CDR3 has 15 amino acids. This record belongs to a study of cytomegalovirus exposure and HLA in healthy donors. Findings and limits, study-wide: The study had only CMV serostatus as immune exposure information. Later analysis identified several of the most significant clusters that appeared linked to common viral pathogens.

The source of this sequence is a man aged 45 to 65 in good health and CMV-seropositive. The sequenced sample was PBMCs. This chain connects TRBV27 to TRBJ1-1; 8 bases align to TRBD1. The CDR3 sequence is CASSSQGARNTEAFF. CDR3 DNA sequence: TGTGCCAGCAGTTCCCAGGGGGCGCGGAACACTGAAGCTTTCTTT.